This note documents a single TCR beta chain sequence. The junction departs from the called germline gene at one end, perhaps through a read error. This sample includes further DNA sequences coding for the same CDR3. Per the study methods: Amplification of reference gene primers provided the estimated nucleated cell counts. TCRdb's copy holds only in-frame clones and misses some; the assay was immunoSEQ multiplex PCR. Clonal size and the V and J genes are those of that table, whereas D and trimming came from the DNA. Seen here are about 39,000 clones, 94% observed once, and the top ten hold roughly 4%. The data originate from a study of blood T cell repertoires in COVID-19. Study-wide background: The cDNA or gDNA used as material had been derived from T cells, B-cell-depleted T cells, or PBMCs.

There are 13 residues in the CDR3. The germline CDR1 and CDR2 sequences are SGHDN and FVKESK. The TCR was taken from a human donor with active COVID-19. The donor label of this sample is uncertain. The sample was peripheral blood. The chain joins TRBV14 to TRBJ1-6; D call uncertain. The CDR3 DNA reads TGTGCTAGCAGCCAAGTGGCGGGCTCACCCCTCCACTTT. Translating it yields CASSQVAGSPLHF.